This T cell receptor (beta chain) was sequenced in a study of blood T cells in healthy people across ages. Trimming took 2 bases from V and 6 from J; bases not matched to a gene: 6. Germline V CDR1 and CDR2: MNHEY, SVGEGT. CDR3 length: 14 residues. Using a J-beta primer mix together with a sample-barcoded 5' primer, a second PCR was run for about 6 to 11 cycles. TCRdb passed the 5' RACE reads through MiXCR, listing each CDR3 protein once. The sample includes 1.2 million to 1.5 million distinct CDR3 sequences, around 59% of them seen just once. The TCR comes from a man aged 18 to 29 in good health. The J gene is TRBJ1-2, the V gene TRBV6-2 or TRBV6-3; 7 bases agree with TRBD1. The material sequenced was blood. DNA for the CDR3: TGTGCCAGCAGTTACCAGACAGGGTTGGATGGCTACACCTTC. Translating gives CASSYQTGLDGYTF.